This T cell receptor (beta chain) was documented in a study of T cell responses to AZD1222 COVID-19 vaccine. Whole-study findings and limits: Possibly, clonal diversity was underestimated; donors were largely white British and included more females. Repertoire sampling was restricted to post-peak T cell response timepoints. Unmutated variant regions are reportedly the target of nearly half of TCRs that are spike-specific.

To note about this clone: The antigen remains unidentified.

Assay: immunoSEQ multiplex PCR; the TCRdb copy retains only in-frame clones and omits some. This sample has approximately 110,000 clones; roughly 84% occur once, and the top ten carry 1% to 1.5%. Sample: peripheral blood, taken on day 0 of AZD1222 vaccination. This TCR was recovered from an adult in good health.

CDR3 amino acids: CASSQGPGESSYEQYF. The CDR3 DNA reads TGCGCCAGCAGCCAAGGGCCCGGGGAGAGCTCCTACGAGCAGTACTTC. V usage is TRBV4-1 and J usage is TRBJ2-7, with D possibly TRBD2 on 5 matching bases. V was clipped by 1 base and J by 0 bases, with 13 bases between them. CDR3 length: 16 amino acids. The germline V gene has CDR1 MGHRA and CDR2 YSYEKL.